This T cell receptor (beta chain) was obtained from a study of Graves' ophthalmopathy and Graves' hyperthyroidism. In germline, CDR1 is SNHLY, CDR2 FYNNEI. The CDR3 is 15 residues long. RNA transcripts served as template for amplifying TCR beta CDR3 sequences. HTBI primers were used in a first-round RT-PCR, which preceded a second-round multiplex PCR. One entry per CDR3 protein results from TCRdb running MiXCR on the multiplex PCR reads. The sample lists approximately 700,000 distinct CDR3 sequences; roughly 39% were seen once. The sequenced material came from peripheral blood. The origin of this receptor is an adult man with Graves' ophthalmopathy. V gene TRBV2 combines with J gene TRBJ1-1; D gene uncertain. The DNA of the CDR3 is TGTGGCAGTAGTGATACGGGATTCATGAACACTGAAGCTTTCTTT. Its protein is CGSSDTGFMNTEAFF.